This T cell receptor (beta chain) was recovered during a study of CD8 T cells in ankylosing spondylitis. Using quantitative 5'-RACE with molecular barcodes, the authors made TCR beta libraries. MiXCR was run by TCRdb on the 5' RACE reads, yielding one entry per CDR3 protein. The table records under 200,000 distinct CDR3 sequences, 9.5% to 13% of them present only once. Study findings and constraints: Disease-linked clones were CD8+ and relatively rare in peripheral blood. Significant enrichment of disease-linked clones was reported in matched ankylosing spondylitis synovial fluid. Earlier reports found some motif variants in synovial fluid and blood in reactive arthritis.

There are a few counts of this clonotype. The antigen is undetermined. The J segment lost 2 bases and the V segment lost 2 bases, leaving 14 bases of the junction unmatched. The CDR3 runs to 19 residues. Germline V CDR1 and CDR2: SGHAT, FQNNGV. The genes are TRBV11-2 and TRBJ2-3; TRBD2 agrees at 9 bases. The sample comprised blood, either unsorted or a sorted T cell fraction (not recorded which). This TCR came from a male donor with ankylosing spondylitis or in good health (not recorded which). This chain's CDR3 is CASSLQGTAIAGATDTQYF. CDR3 bases: TGTGCCAGCAGCTTACAAGGGACCGCCATAGCGGGGGCCACAGATACGCAGTATTTT.